This T cell receptor (beta chain) was sequenced in a study of T-cell memory formation after mild COVID-19 (dated by TCRdb to the early 2020s). A note on the overall study: TCR sequence clusters from the two donors were largely donor specific. T-cell clones expanding and contracting after mild COVID-19 in two donors were tracked by longitudinal TCRalpha and TCRbeta repertoire sequencing. Two young, previously healthy adult volunteers made up the cohort, one male and one female.

Reads for this sample came from an Illumina NovaSeq 6000. cDNA libraries for TCRalpha and TCRbeta were prepared by 5'RACE using constant-segment primers, with sample barcodes and unique molecular identifiers added. Trizol reagent was used to extract RNA from every sample. Libraries were amplified in two PCR steps, with a second sample barcode and Illumina TruSeq adapters added in the second step. Sequencing of libraries was performed on an Illumina NovaSeq with 2 x 150 bp paired-end reads. On the study's bioinformatics: Demultiplexing of reads and collapsing into UMI-guided consensus sequences were performed with migec v1.2.7. Using mixcr v2.1.11, UMI consensuses were aligned to TRA and TRB V and J templates and then assembled into clonotypes. Expanded or contracted clonotypes were those called significant by both edgeR and NoisET, with noise models trained on biological replicates. edgeR calls used a false discovery rate-adjusted p below 0.01 and a log2 fold-change threshold of 1. As an exploratory analysis of dynamics, max-normalized trajectories of the 1000 most abundant clonotypes were examined by PCA with hierarchical clustering. Each responding clone was given a CD4 or CD8 phenotype based on the CD4+ and CD8+ repertoires, which had been sequenced separately. TCRdb passed the public sequencing reads through fastp at Q25 and MiXCR, retaining productive beta sequences. Records with the same CDR3 protein are collapsed into one entry carrying the most frequent genes and DNA. What appears here as the V and J calls and clone size reflects TCRdb's work, not the paper's. This sample is represented by around 440,000 distinct CDR3 sequences; 15% to 20% of them were singletons. Around 12% of the sample is held by the ten biggest clonotypes.

The research as a whole found: Some responding clones were found in pre-infection memory, which suggests that pre-existing cross-reactive memory T cells took part in the SARS-CoV-2 response. The study included only a couple of mild cases, and larger cohorts that include severe cases with pre-infection samples were judged to be necessary. Contracting CD4+ clones were located mainly in the CM and EM memory subsets, whereas CD8+ clones were found to be enriched in EMRA. Clones that contracted from day 15 to 85 showed balanced CD4/CD8 phenotypes, whereas a second wave of clones that expanded from day 15 to 37 leaned towards CD4+. SARS-CoV-2 specificity of the second-wave clones peaking on day 37 was not confirmed.

Ficoll-Paque density gradient centrifugation was used to isolate PBMCs. Comment on this clonotype: Its target antigen remains unknown. No base quality values were provided; no much bigger clone lies one nucleotide off.

V was cut back by 5 bases and J by 3 bases, leaving a gap of 17 bases between them. Inclusive of the bounding cysteine and phenylalanine, the CDR3 is 16 residues long. Left in the record is the CDR3 DNA by itself, 48 bases read in frame from the first base. Via the germline V gene (reference sequence), CDR1 is SEHNR and CDR2 FQNEAQ. This clonotype was obtained from an adult woman who had mild COVID-19 (a few samples of this study predate the infection). The sample titles of this study are shuffled in the database, so cell type and time point are left out; the donor was told from shared clones. The rearranged chain carries TRBV7-9 and TRBJ2-1, with no confident D gene call. Sequencing used PBMCs or a T cell subset sorted from them (not recorded which). The DNA is TGTGCCAGCAGCCCCTCGTGGGGTCGTTACTACAATGAGCAGTTCTTC. Its protein product is CASSPSWGRYYNEQFF.